A selection of T cell receptor beta chains follows, all from one sample in a study of TIL therapy for anti-PD-1-resistant metastatic lung cancer. Here immunoSEQ multiplex PCR was the method, and the copy in TCRdb shows in-frame clones only, minus some. The sample consists of about 36,000 clones, 73% of them appearing once. The specimen comprised blood, sampled at baseline. These receptors were collected from a person aged 25-80 years with non-small cell lung cancer. Each CDR3 is given with its conserved first and last residue. D genes are given only for firm matches. A row's size may be missing; if present it is once, few, many or a size class.

J | V | D | size | CDR3 | DNA
TRBJ2-7 | TRBV9 | . | . | CASSVAPSYEQYF | TGTGCCAGCAGCGTAGCACCCTCCTACGAGCAGTACTTC
TRBJ1-2 | TRBV19 | TRBD1 | . | CASSLLRGQGDGGYTF | TGTGCCAGTTCTCTATTGCGCGGACAGGGGGACGGTGGCTACACCTTC
TRBJ1-1 | TRBV28 | TRBD1 | . | CASSRTRGRAEAFF | TGTGCCAGCAGCCGCACCAGGGGGCGGGCTGAAGCTTTCTTT
TRBJ2-3 | TRBV4-2 | TRBD2 | once | CASSTGGAGGDTQYF | TGTGCCAGCAGCACCGGTGGGGCGGGGGGGGATACGCAGTATTTT
TRBJ2-1 | TRBV6-4 | . | . | CASSDSGRSAGEQFF | TGTGCCAGCAGTGACTCGGGGCGGAGTGCCGGAGAGCAGTTCTTC
TRBJ2-7 | TRBV28 | . | . | CASSRDSDYEQYF | TGTGCCAGCAGTCGGGACTCAGACTACGAGCAGTACTTC
TRBJ2-5 | TRBV5-1 | . | . | CASSLAQTGETQYF | TGCGCCAGCAGCTTGGCCCAGACCGGGGAGACCCAGTACTTC
TRBJ1-1 | TRBV7-2 | . | . | CASSFRTTEAFF | TGTGCCAGCAGCTTTAGAACCACTGAAGCTTTCTTT
TRBJ2-3 | TRBV7-9 | . | . | CASSARGDTQYF | TGTGCCAGCAGCGCGCGAGGGGATACGCAGTATTTT
TRBJ1-2 | TRBV4-2 | TRBD1 | . | CASSPTGGLDYGYTF | TGTGCCAGCAGCCCAACAGGGGGCCTTGACTATGGCTACACCTTC